The sequence of this TCR beta chain was determined in a study of human T cells and chemical hapten exposure (dated by TCRdb to the early 2020s). Some background on the complete study: For sensitization, 2% DPC in acetone was applied to a 2 cm by 2 cm area of upper inner arm skin. Patch testing was performed on the upper back with Finn chambers containing 0.01% DPC, and the patch tests were scored after 6 days according to International Contact Dermatitis Research Group standards. Blood for TCR sequencing was provided by twenty-nine alopecia patients at one to four time points (pre-sensitization, 2, 6 and 24 weeks). The mostly female patient cohort included alopecia areata with under or over 50% scalp involvement, alopecia totalis and alopecia universalis. Throughout the roughly 25-week study period, patients were also given weekly therapeutic DPC doses on the scalp. Blood was sampled from patients pre-sensitization (week 0) and at 2, 6 and about 24 weeks after DPC sensitization. Libraries were pooled for sequencing, and variation in per-sample TCR yields was attributed mainly to small differences in library volumes within the pool. Peripheral blood TCR repertoire changes were tracked in vivo in alopecia patients during primary and secondary sensitization to the hapten diphenylcyclopropenone (DPC).

The time point label, as the study defines it: pre-sensitization, week 0. In light of the paper, this sample's treatment or condition label describes: therapeutic diphenylcyclopropenone sensitization with weekly scalp DPC. At every patch-test visit, the blood draw took place before the patch test was put on. To be eligible, patients had to be aged 18 to 70, diagnosed with alopecia and judged suitable for DPC therapy, while pregnant patients were excluded. Total RNA was isolated from unfractionated whole blood collected in Tempus Blood RNA tubes. Libraries were made using RACE. The data were produced on a NextSeq 500. During library preparation, unique molecular identifiers were attached to individual cDNA molecules so that TCRs could be counted in a quantitative, reproducible way. From each blood RNA sample, both TCR alpha and TCR beta chains were sequenced. The original methods were these. The median number of TCRs per sample was 95,638, ranging from 23,224 to 690,600. V, J and CDR3 annotation of the TCR reads was carried out using the Decombinator software suite. For the PS versus PT1 abundance plots, all samples were subsampled to the same number of TCRs (28,000). Expanded TCRs were defined as absent before sensitization and observed at least eight times at the 2-week time point. In TCRdb, the public reads were trimmed at Q25 with fastp and aligned with MiXCR, with productive beta chains retained. Every CDR3 protein is listed once, alongside the most common genes and DNA of its rows. TCRdb assigned the V and J calls; the authors' analysis was not used. The sample table contains roughly 100,000 distinct CDR3 sequences; only one count was recorded for 9.5% to 14% of them. Of the sample, 3.1% falls within the top ten clones.

General findings and caveats noted by the study authors: A positive correlation was found between the number of PT1 expanded TCRs and patch test score, with significance reached at thresholds 8, 16 and 32 but not 4. Compared with pre-sensitization or healthy control sets, expanded TCRs formed significantly more large CDR3 similarity clusters, which is consistent with antigen-driven responses. Repeated subsampling changed both the strength of the expansion versus patch-test correlation and the threshold at which that correlation became significant. DPC sensitization did not change the number of TCRs with a frequency above 1 in 1000, and there was no evidence of changes in global repertoire structure. Alopecia, a presumed autoimmune disease, was present in all patients, so the immune response of the patients might differ from that of healthy individuals.

Looking up the germline V gene yields CDR1 SGHVS and CDR2 FQNEAQ. From cysteine to phenylalanine, the CDR3 is 15 amino acids long. Of all the DNA, just the CDR3 is kept, 45 bases in frame from base 1. V is cut back by 3 bases and J by 2 bases, with 4 bases in the junction unmatched. This clonotype was found many times. Its antigen is still unknown. Within one base of it there is no much larger clone, and no base qualities were kept. Sequenced here: whole blood, sampled in connection with sensitization to the hapten diphenylcyclopropenone (DPC). The sequence was collected from a woman aged 60-75 years with alopecia areata. Some clones in this sample may be carry-over from other donors' samples. The chain is made from TRBV7-8 and TRBJ2-1, with TRBD2 identical over 7 junction bases. In nucleotides, the sequence is TGTGCCAGCAGCTTTGGGGCGGGGGCCTACAATGAGCAGTTCTTC. Its translation reads: CASSFGAGAYNEQFF.